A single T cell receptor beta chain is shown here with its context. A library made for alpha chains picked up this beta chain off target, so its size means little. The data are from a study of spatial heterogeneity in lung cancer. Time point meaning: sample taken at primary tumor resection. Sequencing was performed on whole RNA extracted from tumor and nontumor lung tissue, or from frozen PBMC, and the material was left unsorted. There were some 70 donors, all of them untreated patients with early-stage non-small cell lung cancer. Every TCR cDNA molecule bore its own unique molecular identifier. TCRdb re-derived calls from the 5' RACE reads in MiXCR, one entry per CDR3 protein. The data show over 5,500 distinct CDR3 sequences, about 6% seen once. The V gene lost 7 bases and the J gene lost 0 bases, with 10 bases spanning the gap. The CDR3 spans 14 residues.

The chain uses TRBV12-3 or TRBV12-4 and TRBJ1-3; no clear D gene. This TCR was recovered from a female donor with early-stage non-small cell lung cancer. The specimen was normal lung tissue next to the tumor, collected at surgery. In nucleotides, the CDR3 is TGTGCCAGCATTCTGACATCCTCTGGAAACACCATATATTTT. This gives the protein CASILTSSGNTIYF.